This is a list of T cell receptor beta chains from one sample in a study of identical twins. Using its own MiXCR run on the 5' RACE reads, TCRdb lists one record per CDR3 protein. The repertoire consists of around 1.7 million distinct CDR3 sequences, with around 33% occurring once and the leading ten covering over 0.25%. Sequencing input: cord blood. Receptors were obtained from a newborn girl in good health. The CDR3 runs from the conserved cysteine through the conserved F or W. D genes are given only for firm matches. Clone size appears in some rows only: once, few, many, or a class for an expanded clone.

length	V	size	D	J	CDR3	DNA
13	TRBV29-1	-	-	TRBJ2-2	CSVARSAPGELFF	TGCAGCGTTGCCCGGTCCGCCCCCGGGGAGCTGTTTTTT
17	TRBV25-1	few	-	TRBJ2-2	CASSEYRTPVGTGELFF	TGTGCCAGCAGTGAATATAGGACCCCCGTGGGGACCGGGGAGCTGTTTTTT
11	TRBV29-1	-	TRBD1	TRBJ1-2	CGAGTGAGYTF	TGCGGCGCCGGGACAGGGGCTGGCTACACCTTC
15	TRBV28	many	-	TRBJ2-6	CASSFQGAGANVLTF	TGTGCCAGCAGTTTTCAAGGGGCTGGGGCCAACGTCCTGACTTTC
14	TRBV20-1	-	TRBD2	TRBJ2-3	CSANKRERPDTQYF	TGCAGTGCTAATAAGCGGGAGCGGCCAGATACGCAGTATTTT
13	TRBV3-1	-	-	TRBJ2-7	CASSTTRGDEQYF	TGTGCCAGCAGCACTACCAGGGGGGACGAGCAGTACTTC
14	TRBV7-8	-	-	TRBJ2-7	CASKGGGVTYEQYF	TGTGCCAGCAAAGGGGGCGGGGTAACCTACGAGCAGTACTTC
15	TRBV7-2	-	TRBD2	TRBJ2-3	CASSVGLAEGNTQYF	TGTGCCAGCAGCGTGGGACTAGCGGAGGGAAATACGCAGTATTTT
13	TRBV7-8	-	-	TRBJ2-7	CASSLEAVHEQYF	TGTGCCAGCAGCTTAGAGGCTGTACATGAGCAGTACTTC
16	TRBV10-3	few	-	TRBJ2-1	CAISESSGGAYNEQFF	TGTGCCATCAGTGAGTCGTCAGGGGGGGCTTACAATGAGCAGTTCTTC
13	TRBV14	-	-	TRBJ1-1	CASSQGFHAEAFF	TGTGCCAGCAGCCAGGGTTTCCACGCTGAAGCTTTCTTT
11	TRBV5-1	few	-	TRBJ2-1	CASRTENEQFF	TGCGCCAGCAGGACAGAAAATGAGCAGTTCTTC
11	TRBV2	-	TRBD1	TRBJ1-2	CASSRGPGYTF	TGTGCCAGCAGCAGGGGGCCTGGCTACACCTTC
14	TRBV10-3	-	-	TRBJ1-2	CAISDLVWDYGYTF	TGTGCCATCAGTGACCTCGTCTGGGACTATGGCTACACCTTC
16	TRBV5-1	-	TRBD2	TRBJ2-7	CASSLDPSGNYYEQYF	TGCGCCAGCAGCTTGGATCCTAGCGGGAACTACTACGAGCAGTACTTC
15	TRBV12-3/TRBV12-4	-	TRBD2	TRBJ2-2	CATSRGGSNTGELFF	TGCGCCACATCCCGGGGGGGGTCGAACACCGGGGAGCTGTTTTTT
14	TRBV6-1	few	TRBD1	TRBJ1-1	CASSVTGADTEAFF	TGTGCCAGCAGCGTCACAGGGGCTGACACTGAAGCTTTCTTT
16	TRBV3-1	few	-	TRBJ2-1	CASSQMGRQQYNEQFF	TGTGCCAGCAGCCAAATGGGTCGGCAGCAATACAATGAGCAGTTCTTC
15	TRBV10-3	-	-	TRBJ1-5	CAISDRGPRNQPQHF	TGTGCCATCAGTGACAGGGGACCTCGCAATCAGCCCCAGCATTTT
14	TRBV7-2	once	-	TRBJ1-2	CASSLQGFPYGYTF	TGTGCCAGCAGCTTGCAGGGGTTCCCCTATGGCTACACCTTC
12	TRBV27	many	-	TRBJ2-7	CASSPSPYEQYF	TGTGCCAGCAGCCCCTCCCCCTACGAGCAGTACTTC
19	TRBV5-1	-	TRBD2	TRBJ2-3	CASSFSPPGAGGRTDTQYF	TGCGCCAGCAGCTTTAGTCCCCCTGGGGCGGGAGGAAGAACAGATACGCAGTATTTT
16	TRBV27	-	TRBD2	TRBJ2-1	CASSVGTSGTNNEQFF	TGTGCCAGCAGTGTCGGGACTAGCGGGACGAACAATGAGCAGTTCTTC
14	TRBV28	few	-	TRBJ2-7	CASRLGAGSYEQYF	TGTGCCAGCAGACTCGGGGCGGGCTCCTACGAGCAGTACTTC
18	TRBV3-1	few	TRBD2	TRBJ2-3	CASSQGTSGGTFTDTQYF	TGTGCCAGCAGCCAAGGGACTAGCGGGGGGACCTTCACAGATACGCAGTATTTT
15	TRBV20-1	few	-	TRBJ1-4	CSALSGPGRPEKLFF	TGCAGTGCCCTATCGGGGCCGGGACGGCCCGAAAAACTGTTTTTT
18	TRBV4-1	-	TRBD2	TRBJ2-4	CASSPTLAGALAKNIQYF	TGCGCCAGCAGCCCGACCCTAGCGGGGGCTCTAGCCAAAAACATTCAGTACTTC
15	TRBV5-1	-	TRBD1	TRBJ1-1	CASSALTGRNTEAFF	TGCGCCAGCAGCGCCCTGACAGGGCGGAACACTGAAGCTTTCTTT
18	TRBV7-8	once	-	TRBJ2-4	CASSPSGLSLGFYNEQYF	TGTGCCAGCAGCCCCAGTGGTCTTAGCTTGGGTTTCTACAATGAGCAGTACTTC
18	TRBV2	-	TRBD1	TRBJ2-1	CAMGQGALASGSGNEQFF	TGTGCCATGGGACAGGGGGCACTAGCTAGCGGGAGCGGCAATGAGCAGTTCTTC
15	TRBV6-5	few	TRBD2	TRBJ2-7	CASRLAGGPLYEQYF	TGTGCCAGCAGACTAGCGGGAGGGCCCCTCTACGAGCAGTACTTC
17	TRBV5-1	-	-	TRBJ2-7	CASSLGPSTGLSYEQYF	TGCGCCAGCAGCTTGGGTCCCTCCACAGGGCTCTCCTACGAGCAGTACTTC
13	TRBV29-1	many	-	TRBJ1-2	CSVAQDVSYGYTF	TGCAGCGTTGCCCAGGACGTTTCCTATGGCTACACCTTC
13	TRBV10-3	few	TRBD1	TRBJ2-7	CAIGDRASYEQYF	TGTGCCATCGGGGACAGGGCCTCCTACGAGCAGTACTTC
12	TRBV20-1	many	-	TRBJ2-7	CSARRENYEQYF	TGCAGTGCGCGTAGGGAGAACTACGAGCAGTACTTC
11	TRBV27	few	TRBD1	TRBJ2-1	CATGGWPEQFF	TGTGCCACAGGGGGTTGGCCTGAGCAGTTCTTC
18	TRBV4-1	-	-	TRBJ2-5	CASSQEGSGAGSYNEQYF	TGCGCCAGCAGCCAAGAGGGGTCTGGGGCGGGCTCCTACAATGAGCAGTACTTC
14	TRBV11-3	few	-	TRBJ2-7	CASSLGGRYNEQYF	TGTGCCAGCAGCTTGGGGGGGCGTTACAATGAGCAGTACTTC
14	TRBV7-2	-	-	TRBJ2-5	CASSPSVGEETQYF	TGTGCCAGCAGCCCATCGGTCGGGGAAGAGACCCAGTACTTC
15	TRBV20-1	many	TRBD1	TRBJ1-5	CSARGQGYSNQPQHF	TGCAGTGCTAGGGGACAGGGTTATAGCAATCAGCCCCAGCATTTT
17	TRBV28	-	TRBD2	TRBJ2-5	CASSLLGTSGVKETQYF	TGTGCCAGCAGTTTATTGGGGACTAGCGGGGTTAAAGAGACCCAGTACTTC
13	TRBV6-5	-	-	TRBJ2-1	CASSSAEYRARFF	TGTGCCAGCAGTTCGGCAGAATACAGGGCCCGGTTCTTC
15	TRBV3-1	-	-	TRBJ1-1	CASSHRHLMNTEAFF	TGTGCCAGCAGCCATAGACACCTCATGAACACTGAAGCTTTCTTT
11	TRBV7-9	few	-	TRBJ2-1	CASSARSPQFF	TGTGCCAGCAGCGCCCGGAGTCCTCAGTTCTTC
11	TRBV20-1	-	-	TRBJ1-1	CSDVRAGEAFF	TGCAGTGACGTGAGGGCCGGAGAAGCTTTCTTT
11	TRBV20-1	few	-	TRBJ2-2	CSALNTGELFF	TGCAGTGCTTTGAACACCGGGGAGCTGTTTTTT
15	TRBV5-1	-	TRBD1	TRBJ2-2	CASSSDRAFTGELFF	TGCGCCAGCAGCTCGGACAGGGCGTTCACCGGGGAGCTGTTTTTT
18	TRBV18	few	TRBD1	TRBJ1-6	CASSPRSPDQGGNSPLHF	TGTGCCAGCTCACCAAGATCCCCCGACCAGGGGGGTAATTCACCCCTCCACTTT
13	TRBV12-3/TRBV12-4	-	-	TRBJ2-1	CGSSSSVGYEQFF	TGTGGCAGCAGTTCCTCGGTCGGCTACGAGCAGTTCTTC
16	TRBV7-2	-	TRBD1	TRBJ2-1	CASSLAPGTVYNEQFF	TGTGCCAGCAGCCTGGCCCCCGGGACAGTCTACAATGAGCAGTTCTTC